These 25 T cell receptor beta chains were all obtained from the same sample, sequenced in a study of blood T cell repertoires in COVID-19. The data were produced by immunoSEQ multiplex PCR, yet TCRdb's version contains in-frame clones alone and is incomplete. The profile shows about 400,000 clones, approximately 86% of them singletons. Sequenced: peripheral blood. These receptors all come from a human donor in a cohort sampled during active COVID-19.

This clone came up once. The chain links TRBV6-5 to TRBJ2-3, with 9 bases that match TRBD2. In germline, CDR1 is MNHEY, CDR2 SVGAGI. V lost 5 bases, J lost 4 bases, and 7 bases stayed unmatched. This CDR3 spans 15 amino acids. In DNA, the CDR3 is TGTGCCAGCAGTAGTCGCGGGAGGGGCGCAGATACGCAGTATTTT. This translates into CASSSRGRGADTQYF.

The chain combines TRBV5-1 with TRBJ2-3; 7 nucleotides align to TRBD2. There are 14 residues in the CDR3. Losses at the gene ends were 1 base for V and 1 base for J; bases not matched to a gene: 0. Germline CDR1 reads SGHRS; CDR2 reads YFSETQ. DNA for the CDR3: TGCGCCAGCAGCTTGCGGGGGGGCACAGATACGCAGTATTTT. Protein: CASSLRGGTDTQYF.

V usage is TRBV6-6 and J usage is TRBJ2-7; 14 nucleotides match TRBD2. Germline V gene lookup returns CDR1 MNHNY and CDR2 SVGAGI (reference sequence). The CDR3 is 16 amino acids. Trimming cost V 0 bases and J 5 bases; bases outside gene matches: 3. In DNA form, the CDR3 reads TGTGCCAGCAGTTACTCGGGACTAGCGGGAGACCACGAGCAGTACTTC. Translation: CASSYSGLAGDHEQYF.

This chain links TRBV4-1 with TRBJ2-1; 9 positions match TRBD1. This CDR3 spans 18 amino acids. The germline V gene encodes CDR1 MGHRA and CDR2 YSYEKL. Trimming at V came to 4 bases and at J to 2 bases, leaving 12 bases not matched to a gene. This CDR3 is CASSPDRGEPNAYNEQFF. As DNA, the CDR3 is TGCGCCAGCAGCCCCGACAGGGGGGAGCCCAACGCCTACAATGAGCAGTTCTTC.

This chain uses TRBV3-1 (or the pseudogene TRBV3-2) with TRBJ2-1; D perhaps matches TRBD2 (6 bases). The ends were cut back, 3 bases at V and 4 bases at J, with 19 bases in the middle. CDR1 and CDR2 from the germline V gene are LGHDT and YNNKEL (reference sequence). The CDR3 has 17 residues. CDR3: CASSHKKVTSLYNEQFF. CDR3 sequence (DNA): TGTGCCAGCAGCCATAAGAAGGTGACTAGTTTATACAATGAGCAGTTCTTC.

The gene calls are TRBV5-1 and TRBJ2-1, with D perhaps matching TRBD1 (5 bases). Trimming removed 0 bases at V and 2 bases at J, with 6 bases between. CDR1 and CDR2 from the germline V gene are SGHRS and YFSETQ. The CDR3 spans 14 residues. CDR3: CASSLDRTYNEQFF. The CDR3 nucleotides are TGCGCCAGCAGCTTGGACAGGACCTACAATGAGCAGTTCTTC. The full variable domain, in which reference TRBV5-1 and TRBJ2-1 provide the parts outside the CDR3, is KAGVTQTPRYLIKTRGQQVTLSCSPISGHRSVSWYQQTPGQGLQFLFEYFSETQRNKGNFPGRFSGRQFSNSRSEMNVSTLELGDSALYLCASSLDRTYNEQFFGPGTRLTVL.

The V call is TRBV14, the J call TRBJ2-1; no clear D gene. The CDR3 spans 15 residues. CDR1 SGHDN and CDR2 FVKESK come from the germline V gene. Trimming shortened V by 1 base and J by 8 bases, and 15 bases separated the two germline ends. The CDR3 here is CASSQGGTVRDEQFF. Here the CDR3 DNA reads TGTGCCAGCAGCCAAGGTGGAACAGTGCGCGATGAGCAGTTCTTC.

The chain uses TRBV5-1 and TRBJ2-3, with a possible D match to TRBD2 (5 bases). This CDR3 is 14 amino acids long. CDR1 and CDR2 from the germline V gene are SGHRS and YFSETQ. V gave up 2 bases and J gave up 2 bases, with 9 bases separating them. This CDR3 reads CASSLGGPTDTQYF. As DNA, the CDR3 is TGCGCCAGCAGCTTAGGAGGACCCACAGATACGCAGTATTTT.

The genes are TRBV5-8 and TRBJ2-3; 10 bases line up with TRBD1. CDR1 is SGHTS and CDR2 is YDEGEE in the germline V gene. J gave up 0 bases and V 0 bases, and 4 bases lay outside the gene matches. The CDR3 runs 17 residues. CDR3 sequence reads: CASSLGTGGPSTDTQYF. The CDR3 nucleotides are TGTGCCAGCAGCTTGGGGACAGGGGGGCCTAGCACAGATACGCAGTATTTT. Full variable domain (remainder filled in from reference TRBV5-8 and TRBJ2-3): EAGVTQSPTHLIKTRGQQATLRCSPISGHTSVYWYQQALGLGLQFLLWYDEGEERNRGNFPPRFSGRQFPNYSSELNVNALELEDSALYLCASSLGTGGPSTDTQYFGPGTRLTVL.

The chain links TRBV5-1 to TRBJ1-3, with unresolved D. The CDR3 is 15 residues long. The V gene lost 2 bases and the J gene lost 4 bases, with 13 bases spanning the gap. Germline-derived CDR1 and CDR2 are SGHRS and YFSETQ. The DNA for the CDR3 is TGCGCCAGCAGCTTTGCGTCAGCGAACGGAAACACCATATATTTT. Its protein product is CASSFASANGNTIYF.

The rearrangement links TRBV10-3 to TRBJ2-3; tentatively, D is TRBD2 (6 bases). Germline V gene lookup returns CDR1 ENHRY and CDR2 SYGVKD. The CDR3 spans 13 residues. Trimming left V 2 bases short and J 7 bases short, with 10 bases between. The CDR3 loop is CAISELGGNTQYF. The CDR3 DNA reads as TGTGCCATCAGTGAGCTTGGGGGGAATACGCAGTATTTT.

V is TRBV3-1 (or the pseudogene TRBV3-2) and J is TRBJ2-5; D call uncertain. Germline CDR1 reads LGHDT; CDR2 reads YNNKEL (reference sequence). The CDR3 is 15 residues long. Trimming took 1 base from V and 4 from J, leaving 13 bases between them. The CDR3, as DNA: TGTGCCAGCAGCCAAGTAACTCATTTCGGAGAGACCCAGTACTTC. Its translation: CASSQVTHFGETQYF.

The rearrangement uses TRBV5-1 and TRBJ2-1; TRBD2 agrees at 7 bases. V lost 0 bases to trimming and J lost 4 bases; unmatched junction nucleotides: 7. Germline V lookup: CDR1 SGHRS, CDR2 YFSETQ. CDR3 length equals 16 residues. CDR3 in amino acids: CASSLEPGGRYNEQFF. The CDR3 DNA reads TGCGCCAGCAGCTTGGAACCGGGAGGACGGTACAATGAGCAGTTCTTC.

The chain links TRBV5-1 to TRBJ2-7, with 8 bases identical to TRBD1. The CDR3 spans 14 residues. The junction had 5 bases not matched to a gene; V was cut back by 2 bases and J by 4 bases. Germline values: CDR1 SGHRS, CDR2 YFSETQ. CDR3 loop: CASSLQGVRYEQYF. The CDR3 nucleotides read TGCGCCAGCAGCTTACAGGGGGTTCGGTACGAGCAGTACTTC. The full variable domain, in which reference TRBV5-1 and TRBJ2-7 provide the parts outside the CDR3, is KAGVTQTPRYLIKTRGQQVTLSCSPISGHRSVSWYQQTPGQGLQFLFEYFSETQRNKGNFPGRFSGRQFSNSRSEMNVSTLELGDSALYLCASSLQGVRYEQYFGPGTRLTVT.

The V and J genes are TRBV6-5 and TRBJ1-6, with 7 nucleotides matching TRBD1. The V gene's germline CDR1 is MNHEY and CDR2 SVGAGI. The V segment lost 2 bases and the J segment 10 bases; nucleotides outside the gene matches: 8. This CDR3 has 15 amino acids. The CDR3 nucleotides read TGTGCCAGCAGTTACACGGAGACAGGGCGGTCACCCCTCCACTTT. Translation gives CASSYTETGRSPLHF.

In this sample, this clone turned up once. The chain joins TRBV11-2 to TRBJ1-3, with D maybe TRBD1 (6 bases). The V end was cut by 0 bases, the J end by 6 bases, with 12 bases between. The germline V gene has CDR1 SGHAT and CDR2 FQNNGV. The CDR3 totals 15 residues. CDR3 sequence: CASSLEFGTLNTIYF. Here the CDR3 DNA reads TGTGCCAGCAGCTTAGAATTCGGGACACTAAACACCATATATTTT.

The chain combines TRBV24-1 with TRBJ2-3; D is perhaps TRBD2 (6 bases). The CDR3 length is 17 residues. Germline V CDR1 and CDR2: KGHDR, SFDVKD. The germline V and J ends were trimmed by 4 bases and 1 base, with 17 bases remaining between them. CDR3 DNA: TGTGCCACCAGTGACCCTCTCGTGTCGGGGGGCACAGATACGCAGTATTTT. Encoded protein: CATSDPLVSGGTDTQYF.

CDR3 residues: CASSILSTALTDTQYF. Here the CDR3 DNA reads TGTGCCAGCAGTATACTCTCGACAGCGCTAACAGATACGCAGTATTTT. The chain recombines TRBV28 with TRBJ2-3; weak D call: TRBD1 (5 bases). Germline V gene lookup returns CDR1 MDHEN and CDR2 SYDVKM. The CDR3 spans 16 residues. The V end was cut by 5 bases, the J end by 3 bases, with 18 bases between. Looking up the rest from reference TRBV28 and TRBJ2-3 gives the full variable domain: DVKVTQSSRYLVKRTGEKVFLECVQDMDHENMFWYRQDPGLGLRLIYFSYDVKMKEKGDIPEGYSVSREKKERFSLILESASTNQTSMYLCASSILSTALTDTQYFGPGTRLTVL.

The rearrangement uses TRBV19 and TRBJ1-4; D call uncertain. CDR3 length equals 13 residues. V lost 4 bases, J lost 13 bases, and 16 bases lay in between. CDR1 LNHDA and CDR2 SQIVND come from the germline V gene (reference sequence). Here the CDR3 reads CASSKHGELVLFF. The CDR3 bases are TGTGCCAGTAGTAAGCACGGAGAACTGGTACTGTTTTTT.

The CDR3 sequence: CASSFRAGGDNEQFF. The CDR3 coding sequence is TGTGCCAGCAGCTTCAGAGCGGGGGGGGACAATGAGCAGTTCTTC. The V and J genes are TRBV9 and TRBJ2-1, with 10 bases fitting TRBD2. The V gene end was trimmed by 4 bases and the J gene end by 5 bases; junction bases not matched to a gene: 6. The CDR3 consists of 15 residues. The V gene's germline CDR1 is SGDLS and CDR2 YYNGEE.

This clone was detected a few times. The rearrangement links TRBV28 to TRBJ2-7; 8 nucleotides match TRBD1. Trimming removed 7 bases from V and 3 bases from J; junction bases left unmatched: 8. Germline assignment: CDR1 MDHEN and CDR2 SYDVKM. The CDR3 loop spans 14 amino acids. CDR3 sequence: CASTPGQVIYEQYF. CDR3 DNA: TGTGCCAGCACTCCGGGACAGGTCATCTACGAGCAGTACTTC.

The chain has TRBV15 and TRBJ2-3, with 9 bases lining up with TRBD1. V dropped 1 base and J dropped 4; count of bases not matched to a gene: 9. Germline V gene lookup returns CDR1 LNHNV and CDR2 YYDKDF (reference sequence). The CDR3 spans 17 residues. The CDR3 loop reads CATSRASGQGFADTQYF. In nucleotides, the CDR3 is TGTGCCACCAGCAGAGCTTCGGGACAGGGCTTTGCAGATACGCAGTATTTT.

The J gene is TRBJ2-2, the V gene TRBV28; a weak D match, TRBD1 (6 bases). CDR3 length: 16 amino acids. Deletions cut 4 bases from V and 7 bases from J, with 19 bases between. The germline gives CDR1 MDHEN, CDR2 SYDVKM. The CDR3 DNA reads TGTGCCAGCAGTTCCTCTTTCCGTGGGGGCTACGGGGAGCTGTTTTTT. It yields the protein CASSSSFRGGYGELFF.

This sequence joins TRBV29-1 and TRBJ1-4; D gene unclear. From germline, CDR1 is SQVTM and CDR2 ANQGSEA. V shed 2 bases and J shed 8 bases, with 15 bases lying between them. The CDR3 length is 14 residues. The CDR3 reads CSVETGAPGEKLFF. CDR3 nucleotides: TGCAGCGTTGAAACGGGAGCCCCCGGGGAAAAACTGTTTTTT.

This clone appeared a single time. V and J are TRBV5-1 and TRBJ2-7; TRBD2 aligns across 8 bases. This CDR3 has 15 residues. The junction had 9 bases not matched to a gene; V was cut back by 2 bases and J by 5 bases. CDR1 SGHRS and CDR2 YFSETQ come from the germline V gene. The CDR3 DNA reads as TGCGCCAGCAGCTTACGGGGACTAGGTGGTGACGAGCAGTACTTC. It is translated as CASSLRGLGGDEQYF.